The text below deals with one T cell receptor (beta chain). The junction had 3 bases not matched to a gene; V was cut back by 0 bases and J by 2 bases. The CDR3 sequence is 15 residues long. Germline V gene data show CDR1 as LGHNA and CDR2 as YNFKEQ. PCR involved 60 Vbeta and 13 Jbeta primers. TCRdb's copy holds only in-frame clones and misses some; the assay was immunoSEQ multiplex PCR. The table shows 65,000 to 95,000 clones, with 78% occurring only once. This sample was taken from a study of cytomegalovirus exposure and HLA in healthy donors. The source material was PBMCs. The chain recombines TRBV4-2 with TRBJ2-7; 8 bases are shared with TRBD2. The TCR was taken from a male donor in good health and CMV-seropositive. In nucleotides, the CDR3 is TGTGCCAGCAGCCAAGACCTAGCGGGTCCCTACGAGCAGTACTTC. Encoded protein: CASSQDLAGPYEQYF.